Listed below are T cell receptor beta chains from one sample, sequenced in a study of OX40 agonist ivuxolimab in advanced cancers. Measured with immunoSEQ multiplex PCR; TCRdb has only the in-frame clones, and not every one. Of some 66,000 clones listed, roughly 81% are singletons. This specimen was CD4+ or CD8+ T cells sorted from blood, taken in a trial of the OX40 agonist ivuxolimab. The source is an adult with an advanced solid tumor such as melanoma, head and neck, liver or kidney cancer. Both conserved end residues are part of each CDR3. The order of the fields is D gene, J gene, V gene, CDR3 length, clone size, CDR3 protein, CDR3 DNA. D genes are given only for firm matches. Size is omitted from some rows. Given values are once, few, many or a class for expanded clones.

D gene: NA
J gene: TRBJ1-3
V gene: TRBV10-2
CDR3 length: 17
clone size: NA
CDR3 protein: CASSEMGRGASGNTIYF
CDR3 DNA: TGCGCCAGCAGTGAAATGGGCAGGGGCGCCTCTGGAAACACCATATATTTT

D gene: NA
J gene: TRBJ2-3
V gene: TRBV5-1
CDR3 length: 17
clone size: NA
CDR3 protein: CASSPTTDLVGTDTQYF
CDR3 DNA: TGCGCCAGCAGCCCGACGACCGACCTTGTAGGCACAGATACGCAGTATTTT

D gene: NA
J gene: TRBJ2-2
V gene: TRBV5-1
CDR3 length: 14
clone size: NA
CDR3 protein: CASSLSRATGELFF
CDR3 DNA: TGCGCCAGCAGCTTGTCTCGGGCCACCGGGGAGCTGTTTTTT

D gene: TRBD1
J gene: TRBJ1-6
V gene: TRBV6-1
CDR3 length: 14
clone size: few
CDR3 protein: CASSRDRRRTPLHF
CDR3 DNA: TGTGCCAGCAGTAGGGACAGAAGGAGGACACCCCTCCACTTT

D gene: TRBD1
J gene: TRBJ1-1
V gene: TRBV6-5
CDR3 length: 13
clone size: NA
CDR3 protein: CASSRQGSTEAFF
CDR3 DNA: TGTGCCAGCAGCCGACAGGGGAGCACTGAAGCTTTCTTT

D gene: NA
J gene: TRBJ2-3
V gene: TRBV2
CDR3 length: 16
clone size: once
CDR3 protein: CASSELRAEGGDTQYF
CDR3 DNA: TGTGCCAGCAGTGAATTAAGAGCGGAGGGGGGAGATACGCAGTATTTT

D gene: NA
J gene: TRBJ1-4
V gene: TRBV7-9
CDR3 length: 14
clone size: NA
CDR3 protein: CASSQGPLNEKLFF
CDR3 DNA: TGTGCCAGCAGCCAGGGACCGCTTAATGAAAAACTGTTTTTT

D gene: NA
J gene: TRBJ2-1
V gene: TRBV5-4
CDR3 length: 14
clone size: NA
CDR3 protein: CASSLEERNNEQFF
CDR3 DNA: TGTGCCAGCAGCTTGGAGGAGCGGAACAATGAGCAGTTCTTC

D gene: TRBD2
J gene: TRBJ2-3
V gene: TRBV9
CDR3 length: 15
clone size: NA
CDR3 protein: CASSVSAGGTDTQYF
CDR3 DNA: TGTGCCAGCAGCGTATCGGCGGGGGGCACAGATACGCAGTATTTT

D gene: TRBD2
J gene: TRBJ2-3
V gene: TRBV5-8
CDR3 length: 14
clone size: NA
CDR3 protein: CASRSGTSPDTQYF
CDR3 DNA: TGTGCCAGCAGAAGCGGGACTAGCCCAGATACGCAGTATTTT

D gene: NA
J gene: TRBJ1-5
V gene: TRBV5-1
CDR3 length: 15
clone size: once
CDR3 protein: CASSLDGGGYQPQHF
CDR3 DNA: TGCGCCAGCAGCTTGGACGGAGGGGGATATCAGCCCCAGCATTTT

D gene: NA
J gene: TRBJ1-2
V gene: TRBV10-2
CDR3 length: 14
clone size: NA
CDR3 protein: CASRISQGSYGYTF
CDR3 DNA: TGCGCCAGCAGGATAAGCCAGGGATCCTATGGCTACACCTTC

D gene: TRBD1
J gene: TRBJ1-4
V gene: TRBV29-1
CDR3 length: 12
clone size: NA
CDR3 protein: CSGGQGSEKLFF
CDR3 DNA: TGCAGCGGCGGACAGGGAAGCGAAAAACTGTTTTTT

D gene: NA
J gene: TRBJ1-4
V gene: TRBV7-9
CDR3 length: 13
clone size: once
CDR3 protein: CASSATPNEKLFF
CDR3 DNA: TGTGCCAGCAGCGCCACACCGAATGAAAAACTGTTTTTT

D gene: TRBD1
J gene: TRBJ2-2
V gene: TRBV6-5
CDR3 length: 15
clone size: NA
CDR3 protein: CASKRQGANTGELFF
CDR3 DNA: TGTGCCAGCAAGCGCCAGGGGGCGAACACCGGGGAGCTGTTTTTT

D gene: NA
J gene: TRBJ2-7
V gene: TRBV11-1
CDR3 length: 16
clone size: NA
CDR3 protein: CASSFSGAQGLGEQYF
CDR3 DNA: TGTGCCAGCAGCTTTTCCGGGGCGCAGGGCCTGGGGGAGCAGTACTTC

D gene: TRBD1
J gene: TRBJ1-1
V gene: TRBV27
CDR3 length: 12
clone size: NA
CDR3 protein: CASSSMTGFAFF
CDR3 DNA: TGTGCCAGCAGTTCTATGACAGGGTTCGCTTTCTTT

D gene: NA
J gene: TRBJ2-5
V gene: TRBV2
CDR3 length: 15
clone size: once
CDR3 protein: CASRLRGYSRETQYF
CDR3 DNA: TGTGCCAGCAGACTACGGGGGTACAGCCGGGAGACCCAGTACTTC

D gene: NA
J gene: TRBJ2-1
V gene: TRBV7-9
CDR3 length: 14
clone size: NA
CDR3 protein: CASSFAGVYNEQFF
CDR3 DNA: TGTGCCAGCAGCTTCGCGGGCGTCTACAATGAGCAGTTCTTC

D gene: NA
J gene: TRBJ2-3
V gene: TRBV29-1
CDR3 length: 13
clone size: NA
CDR3 protein: CSVTGTLTDTQYF
CDR3 DNA: TGCAGCGTGACCGGGACTCTAACAGATACGCAGTATTTT

D gene: NA
J gene: TRBJ1-5
V gene: TRBV28
CDR3 length: 16
clone size: NA
CDR3 protein: CASNPFRGALLEPQHF
CDR3 DNA: TGTGCCAGCAACCCTTTTCGGGGGGCCCTACTGGAGCCCCAGCATTTT

D gene: TRBD1
J gene: TRBJ1-1
V gene: TRBV5-1
CDR3 length: 13
clone size: NA
CDR3 protein: CASSLGDRDEAFF
CDR3 DNA: TGCGCCAGCAGCTTGGGGGACAGGGATGAAGCTTTCTTT

D gene: NA
J gene: TRBJ2-3
V gene: TRBV7-3
CDR3 length: 14
clone size: few
CDR3 protein: CASSLTRDGDTQYF
CDR3 DNA: TGTGCCAGCAGCTTAACGCGGGATGGGGATACGCAGTATTTT

D gene: TRBD1
J gene: TRBJ2-2
V gene: TRBV7-3
CDR3 length: 17
clone size: NA
CDR3 protein: CASSSQGQGAYTGELFF
CDR3 DNA: TGTGCCAGCAGCTCCCAAGGACAGGGGGCATACACCGGGGAGCTGTTTTTT

D gene: NA
J gene: TRBJ2-3
V gene: TRBV11-3
CDR3 length: 12
clone size: NA
CDR3 protein: CASSSDGESQYF
CDR3 DNA: TGTGCCAGCAGCTCCGACGGAGAGTCGCAGTATTTT

D gene: NA
J gene: TRBJ2-7
V gene: TRBV6-5
CDR3 length: 15
clone size: NA
CDR3 protein: CASSYSGLRTYEQYF
CDR3 DNA: TGTGCCAGCAGTTACTCTGGCCTACGTACCTACGAGCAGTACTTC

D gene: NA
J gene: TRBJ2-1
V gene: TRBV7-7
CDR3 length: 16
clone size: NA
CDR3 protein: CASSFGGGTDYNEQFF
CDR3 DNA: TGTGCTAGCAGCTTCGGGGGCGGGACAGACTACAATGAGCAGTTCTTC

D gene: TRBD1
J gene: TRBJ1-6
V gene: TRBV30
CDR3 length: 15
clone size: NA
CDR3 protein: CAWSDRGRWSSPLHF
CDR3 DNA: TGTGCCTGGAGTGACAGGGGGAGATGGAGTTCACCCCTCCACTTT

D gene: NA
J gene: TRBJ1-1
V gene: TRBV30
CDR3 length: 13
clone size: few
CDR3 protein: CALQTGGSTEAFF
CDR3 DNA: TGTGCCTTGCAAACTGGGGGTTCCACTGAAGCTTTCTTT

D gene: TRBD1
J gene: TRBJ2-7
V gene: TRBV28
CDR3 length: 16
clone size: NA
CDR3 protein: CASSLLPGQGNYEQYF
CDR3 DNA: TGTGCCAGCAGTTTATTACCGGGACAGGGGAACTACGAGCAGTACTTC

D gene: TRBD1
J gene: TRBJ1-6
V gene: TRBV11-2
CDR3 length: 14
clone size: NA
CDR3 protein: CASSRDRGFSPLHF
CDR3 DNA: TGTGCCAGCAGCCGGGACAGGGGGTTTTCACCCCTCCACTTT

D gene: TRBD1
J gene: TRBJ1-2
V gene: TRBV18
CDR3 length: 15
clone size: few
CDR3 protein: CASSQTGDRGDGYTF
CDR3 DNA: TGTGCCAGCTCACAGACAGGGGACAGAGGGGATGGCTACACCTTC

D gene: NA
J gene: TRBJ2-7
V gene: TRBV6-5
CDR3 length: 15
clone size: NA
CDR3 protein: CASSYSVRGSYEQYF
CDR3 DNA: TGTGCCAGCAGTTACTCAGTCCGGGGTTCCTACGAGCAGTACTTC

D gene: NA
J gene: TRBJ2-7
V gene: TRBV7-8
CDR3 length: 15
clone size: NA
CDR3 protein: CASSLVLVASYEQYF
CDR3 DNA: TGTGCCAGCAGCTTAGTTCTCGTAGCGTCCTACGAGCAGTACTTC

D gene: TRBD2
J gene: TRBJ2-1
V gene: TRBV7-2
CDR3 length: 13
clone size: NA
CDR3 protein: CASSQNSGSEQFF
CDR3 DNA: TGTGCCAGCAGCCAAAATAGCGGGAGTGAGCAGTTCTTC

D gene: TRBD1
J gene: TRBJ1-1
V gene: TRBV27
CDR3 length: 15
clone size: NA
CDR3 protein: CASRGRQGAGTEAFF
CDR3 DNA: TGTGCCAGCAGGGGCCGACAGGGGGCGGGGACTGAAGCTTTCTTT

D gene: NA
J gene: TRBJ1-6
V gene: TRBV6-5
CDR3 length: 12
clone size: NA
CDR3 protein: CASTILNSPLHF
CDR3 DNA: TGTGCCAGCACCATCCTTAATTCACCCCTCCACTTT

D gene: TRBD1
J gene: TRBJ2-5
V gene: TRBV11-3
CDR3 length: 17
clone size: NA
CDR3 protein: CASHINHRDRDQETQYF
CDR3 DNA: TGTGCCAGCCATATAAATCACCGGGACAGGGATCAAGAGACCCAGTACTTC

D gene: NA
J gene: TRBJ1-6
V gene: TRBV6-5
CDR3 length: 14
clone size: NA
CDR3 protein: CASSYGRGNSPLHF
CDR3 DNA: TGTGCCAGCAGTTATGGCAGGGGAAATTCACCCCTCCACTTT

D gene: NA
J gene: TRBJ2-1
V gene: TRBV7-3
CDR3 length: 15
clone size: NA
CDR3 protein: CASSTGVARSDEQFF
CDR3 DNA: TGTGCCAGCAGCACGGGGGTAGCTCGAAGCGATGAGCAGTTCTTC

D gene: NA
J gene: TRBJ2-7
V gene: TRBV6-6
CDR3 length: 13
clone size: NA
CDR3 protein: CASSYSNLGEQYF
CDR3 DNA: TGTGCCAGCAGTTACTCGAATTTGGGCGAGCAGTACTTC

D gene: NA
J gene: TRBJ1-5
V gene: TRBV12-5
CDR3 length: 13
clone size: NA
CDR3 protein: CASGSDSNQPQHF
CDR3 DNA: TGTGCTAGTGGTTCAGATAGCAATCAGCCCCAGCATTTT

D gene: TRBD1
J gene: TRBJ1-5
V gene: TRBV5-1
CDR3 length: 15
clone size: few
CDR3 protein: CASSLDRGSNQPQHF
CDR3 DNA: TGCGCCAGCAGCTTGGACAGGGGGTCCAATCAGCCCCAGCATTTT